The clone carrying this T cell receptor (beta chain) has just a few counts. As yet, its antigen is unknown. Trimming at V came to 0 bases and at J to 6 bases, leaving 20 bases not matched to a gene. The CDR3 is 20 residues long. Germline V gene sequence: CDR1 LGHNA, CDR2 YSLEER. The data were obtained in a study of beta chain features in type 1 diabetes. Study-wide results and limits: Shorter TCRB CDR3s, moderately but significantly so, were found in Type 1 diabetes patients in all four CD4+ subsets.

CD45RO/CCR7/CD25/CD127/CD95/CD27 staining was used to isolate CD4+ naive, central memory, regulatory and stem cell-like memory cells by sorting. Expressed TCRB transcripts were sequenced after all isolated RNA was converted to cDNA. About 3.3 million reads, on average, came from each naive, central memory and regulatory T cell sample. Clones were sequenced by immunoSEQ multiplex PCR, and TCRdb holds only the in-frame ones, with some missing. The sample holds 40,000 to 50,000 clones, roughly 70% seen once. This sequence was found in a man in his thirties or forties with type 1 diabetes. Some clones in this sample may be carry-over from other donors' samples. Sequencing input: Tregs from blood. The chain employs TRBV4-3 and TRBJ2-3; the match to TRBD2 covers 8 bases. CDR3 protein: CASSQDLGRGGLLGGDTQYF. The CDR3 DNA reads TGCGCCAGCAGCCAAGATTTGGGTCGGGGGGGCCTTTTAGGGGGGGATACGCAGTATTTT.